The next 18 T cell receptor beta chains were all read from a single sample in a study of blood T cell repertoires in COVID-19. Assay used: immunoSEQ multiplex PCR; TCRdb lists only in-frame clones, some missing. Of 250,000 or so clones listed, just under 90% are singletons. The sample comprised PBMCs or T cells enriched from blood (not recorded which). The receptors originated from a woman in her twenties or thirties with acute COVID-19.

CDR3 protein: CASSTGQGRNTIYF. The CDR3 nucleotides are TGTGCCAGCAGTACAGGACAGGGTAGAAACACCATATATTTT. V is TRBV2 and J is TRBJ1-3; 8 bases line up with TRBD1. The CDR3 consists of 14 residues. With 5 bases clipped from V and 5 bases from J, the junction kept 5 bases outside the gene matches. The germline gives CDR1 SNHLY, CDR2 FYNNEI.

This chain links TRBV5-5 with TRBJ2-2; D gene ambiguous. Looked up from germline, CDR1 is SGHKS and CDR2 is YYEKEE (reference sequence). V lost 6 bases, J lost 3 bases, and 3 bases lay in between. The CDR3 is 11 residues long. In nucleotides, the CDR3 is TGTGCCAGCACGGACACCGGGGAGCTGTTTTTT. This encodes CASTDTGELFF.

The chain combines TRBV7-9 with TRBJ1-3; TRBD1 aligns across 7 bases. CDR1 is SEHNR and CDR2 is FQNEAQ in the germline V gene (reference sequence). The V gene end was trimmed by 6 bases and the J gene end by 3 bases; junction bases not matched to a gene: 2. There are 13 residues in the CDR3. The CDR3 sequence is CASRTGSGNTIYF. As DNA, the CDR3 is TGTGCCAGCAGGACAGGGAGTGGAAACACCATATATTTT.

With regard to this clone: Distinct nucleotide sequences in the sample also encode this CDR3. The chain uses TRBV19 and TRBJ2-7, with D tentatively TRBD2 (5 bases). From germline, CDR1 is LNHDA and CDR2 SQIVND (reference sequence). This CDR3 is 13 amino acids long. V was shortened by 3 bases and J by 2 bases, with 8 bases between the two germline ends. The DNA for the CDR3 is TGTGCCAGTAGTATCGGACTCGCCTACGAGCAGTACTTC. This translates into CASSIGLAYEQYF.

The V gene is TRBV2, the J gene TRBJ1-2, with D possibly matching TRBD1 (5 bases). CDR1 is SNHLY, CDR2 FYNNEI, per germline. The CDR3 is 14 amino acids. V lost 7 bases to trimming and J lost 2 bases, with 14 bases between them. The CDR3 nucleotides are TGTGCCAGCACCCCGGGACTGATGAACTATGGCTACACCTTC. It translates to CASTPGLMNYGYTF.

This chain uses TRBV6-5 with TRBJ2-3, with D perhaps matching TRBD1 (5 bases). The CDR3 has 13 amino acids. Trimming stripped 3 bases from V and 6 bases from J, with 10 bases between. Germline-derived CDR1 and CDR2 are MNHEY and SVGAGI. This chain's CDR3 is CASSYSPGDTQYF. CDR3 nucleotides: TGTGCCAGCAGTTATTCTCCAGGGGATACGCAGTATTTT.

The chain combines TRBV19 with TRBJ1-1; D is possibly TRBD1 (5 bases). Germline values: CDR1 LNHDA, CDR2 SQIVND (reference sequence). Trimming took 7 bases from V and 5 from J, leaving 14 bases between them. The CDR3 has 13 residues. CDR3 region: CASILGSGTEAFF. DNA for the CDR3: TGTGCCAGTATTCTGGGGTCAGGGACTGAAGCTTTCTTT.

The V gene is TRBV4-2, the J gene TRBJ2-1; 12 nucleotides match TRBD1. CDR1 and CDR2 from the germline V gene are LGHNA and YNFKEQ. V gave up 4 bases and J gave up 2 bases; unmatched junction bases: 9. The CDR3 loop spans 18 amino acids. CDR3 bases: TGTGCCAGCAGCCCCGGGACAGGGGGCGGGCAGGCCTACAATGAGCAGTTCTTC. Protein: CASSPGTGGGQAYNEQFF.

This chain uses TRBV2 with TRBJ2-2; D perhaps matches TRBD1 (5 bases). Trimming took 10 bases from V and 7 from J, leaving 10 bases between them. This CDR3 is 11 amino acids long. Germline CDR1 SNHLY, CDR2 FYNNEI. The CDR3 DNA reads TGTGCCATCCAGGGTATCGGGGAGCTGTTTTTT. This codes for CAIQGIGELFF.

Here the CDR3 reads CASSQRELDTQYF. For the CDR3, the DNA is TGTGCCAGCAGCCAGCGGGAGCTAGATACGCAGTATTTT. This sequence joins TRBV3-1 (or the pseudogene TRBV3-2) and TRBJ2-3, with 7 bases lining up with TRBD2. The J segment lost 5 bases and the V segment lost 3 bases, leaving 2 bases of the junction unmatched. The length of the CDR3 is 13 residues. Germline CDR1 reads LGHDT; CDR2 reads YNNKEL (reference sequence).

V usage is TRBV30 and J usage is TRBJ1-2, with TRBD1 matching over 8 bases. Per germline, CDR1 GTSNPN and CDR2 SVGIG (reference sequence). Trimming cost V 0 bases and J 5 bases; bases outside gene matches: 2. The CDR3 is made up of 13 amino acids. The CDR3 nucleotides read TGTGCCTGGAGTGTAGGACAGGGTTATGGCTACACCTTC. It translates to CAWSVGQGYGYTF.

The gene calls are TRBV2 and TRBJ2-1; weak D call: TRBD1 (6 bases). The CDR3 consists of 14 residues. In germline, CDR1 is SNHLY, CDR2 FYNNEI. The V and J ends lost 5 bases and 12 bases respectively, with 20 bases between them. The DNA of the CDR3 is TGTGCCAGCAGTCGGCGACAGGATTTTCCGTGGCAGTTCTTC. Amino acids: CASSRRQDFPWQFF.

In DNA form, the CDR3 reads TGTGCCAGCAGCGTCGTTCGGTCCTACGAGCAGTACTTC. It is translated as CASSVVRSYEQYF. This chain joins TRBV6-5 and TRBJ2-7; D remains ambiguous. V gave up 6 bases and J gave up 1 base, with 10 bases separating them. Germline V gene lookup returns CDR1 MNHEY and CDR2 SVGAGI. There are 13 residues in the CDR3.

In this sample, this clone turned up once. The CDR3 is CASSPPPAGVPLATDEQFF. In DNA, the CDR3 is TGTGCCAGCAGCCCGCCCCCAGCGGGAGTTCCCCTTGCGACGGATGAGCAGTTCTTC. The V gene is TRBV3-1 (or the pseudogene TRBV3-2), the J gene TRBJ2-1, with 8 bases identical to TRBD2. CDR3 length: 19 amino acids. CDR1 and CDR2 from the germline V gene are LGHDT and YNNKEL (reference sequence). With 4 bases clipped from V and 8 bases from J, the junction kept 22 bases outside the gene matches.

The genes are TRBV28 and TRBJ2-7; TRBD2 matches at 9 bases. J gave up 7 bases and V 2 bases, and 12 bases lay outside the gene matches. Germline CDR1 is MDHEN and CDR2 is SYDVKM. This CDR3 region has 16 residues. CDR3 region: CASSLMAGGTQGEQYF. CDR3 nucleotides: TGTGCCAGCAGTTTAATGGCGGGAGGGACCCAGGGGGAGCAGTACTTC. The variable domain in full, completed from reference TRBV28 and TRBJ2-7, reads DVKVTQSSRYLVKRTGEKVFLECVQDMDHENMFWYRQDPGLGLRLIYFSYDVKMKEKGDIPEGYSVSREKKERFSLILESASTNQTSMYLCASSLMAGGTQGEQYFGPGTRLTVT.

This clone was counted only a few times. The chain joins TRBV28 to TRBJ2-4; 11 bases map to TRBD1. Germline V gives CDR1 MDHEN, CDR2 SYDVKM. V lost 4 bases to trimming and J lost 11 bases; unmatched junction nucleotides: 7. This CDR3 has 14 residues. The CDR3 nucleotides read TGTGCCAGCAGTTCCTTCGGACAGGGGGCGGTTCAGTACTTC. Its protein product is CASSSFGQGAVQYF.

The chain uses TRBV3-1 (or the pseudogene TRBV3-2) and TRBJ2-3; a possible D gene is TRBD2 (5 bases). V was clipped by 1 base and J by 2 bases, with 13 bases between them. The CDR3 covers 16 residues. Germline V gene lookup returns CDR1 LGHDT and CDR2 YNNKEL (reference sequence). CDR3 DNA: TGTGCCAGCAGCCAAGGTCCGAGCGGATCCACAGATACGCAGTATTTT. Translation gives CASSQGPSGSTDTQYF.

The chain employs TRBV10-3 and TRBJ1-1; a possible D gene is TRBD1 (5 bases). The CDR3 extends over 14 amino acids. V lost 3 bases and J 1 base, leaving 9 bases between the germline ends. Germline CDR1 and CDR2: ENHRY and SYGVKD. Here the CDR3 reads CAISEQVTNTEAFF. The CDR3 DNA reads TGTGCCATCAGTGAACAGGTCACGAACACTGAAGCTTTCTTT.